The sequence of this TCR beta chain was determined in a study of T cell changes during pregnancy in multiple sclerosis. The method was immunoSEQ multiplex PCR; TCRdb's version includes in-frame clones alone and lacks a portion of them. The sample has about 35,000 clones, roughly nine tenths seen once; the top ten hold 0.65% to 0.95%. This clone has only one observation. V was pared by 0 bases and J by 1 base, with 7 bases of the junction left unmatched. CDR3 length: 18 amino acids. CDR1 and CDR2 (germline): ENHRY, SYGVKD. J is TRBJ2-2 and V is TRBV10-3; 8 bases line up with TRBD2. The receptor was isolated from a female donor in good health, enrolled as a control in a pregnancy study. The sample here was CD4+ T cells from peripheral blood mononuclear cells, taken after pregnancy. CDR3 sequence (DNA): TGTGCCATCAGTGAGTCCGGGGCGGGAGGTCGGAACACCGGGGAGCTGTTTTTT. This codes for CAISESGAGGRNTGELFF.